This T cell receptor (beta chain) originates from a study of shared clonotypes between healthy human individuals. Study-wide findings and caveats: Larger richness was generally estimated for naive than memory subsets.

Germline CDR1 and CDR2: LGHNA and YNFKEQ. V gave up 4 bases and J gave up 0 bases, with 12 bases separating them. There are 16 residues in the CDR3. TCRdb's copy holds only in-frame clones and misses some; the assay was immunoSEQ multiplex PCR. This sample has 330,000 or so clones, with around 70% found just once. This clone was found a few times. Antigen: not known. Sequences were obtained from memory CD4+ T cells sorted from blood. Subset defined: CD45RA-negative fraction. The rearrangement uses TRBV4-2 and TRBJ1-4, with TRBD1 as a possible D gene (6 bases). The TCR originated in a man under 40 in good health. CDR3 DNA sequence: TGTGCCAGCAGCCTCACTGCAGGGGCAACTAATGAAAAACTGTTTTTT. Its protein is CASSLTAGATNEKLFF.